A single sample is the source of the 10 T cell receptor beta chains below, sequenced in a study of early T cells in non-severe SARS-CoV-2 infection. One entry per CDR3 protein, called by TCRdb with MiXCR from the 5' RACE reads. This table holds tens of thousands of distinct CDR3 sequences, around 12% found once. Sequencing used whole blood, obtained at baseline. Every receptor here comes from an adult who was a healthcare worker with PCR-confirmed SARS-CoV-2 infection or an uninfected control (not recorded which).

The J gene is TRBJ2-7, the V gene TRBV11-2; D gene unclear. The germline V and J ends were trimmed by 5 bases and 0 bases, with 11 bases remaining between them. The CDR3 contains 14 residues. In germline, CDR1 is SGHAT, CDR2 FQNNGV. The CDR3, as DNA: TGTGCCAGCAGCCGACAAGTTAACTCCTACGAGCAGTACTTC. Translation gives CASSRQVNSYEQYF. The full variable domain, with the rest looked up from reference TRBV11-2 and TRBJ2-7, is EAGVAQSPRYKIIEKRQSVAFWCNPISGHATLYWYQQILGQGPKLLIQFQNNGVVDDSQLPKDRFSAERLKGVDSTLKIQPAKLEDSAVYLCASSRQVNSYEQYFGPGTRLTVT.

This clonotype was observed many times. The chain couples TRBV27 to TRBJ1-1; weak D call: TRBD1 (5 bases). The CDR3 is 14 amino acids. Germline assignment: CDR1 MNHEY and CDR2 SMNVEV (reference sequence). V was shortened by 7 bases and J by 0 bases, with 12 bases between the two germline ends. Written as DNA, the CDR3 is TGTGCCAGCAAGGAGAACAGGCTGAACACTGAAGCTTTCTTT. Translated, it gives CASKENRLNTEAFF.

This clonotype showed up just a few times. The chain recombines TRBV10-3 with TRBJ1-6; the D is unclear. V was pared by 0 bases and J by 9 bases, with 15 bases between. The CDR3 has 16 amino acids. Germline assignment: CDR1 ENHRY and CDR2 SYGVKD. The CDR3 bases are TGTGCCATCAGTGAGTCGATCTGGTGGAGAATTTCACCCCTCCACTTT. This encodes CAISESIWWRISPLHF.

This clonotype was counted between two and nine times. CDR3: CASRRMGGTEAFF. CDR3 DNA sequence: TGTGCCAGCAGGAGGATGGGTGGCACTGAAGCTTTCTTT. The V and J genes are TRBV14 and TRBJ1-1; D gene ambiguous. This CDR3 comprises 13 residues. V lost 6 bases, J lost 4 bases, and 12 bases lay in between. Germline assignment: CDR1 SGHDN and CDR2 FVKESK.

The chain joins TRBV6-2 or TRBV6-3 to TRBJ1-5, with D hard to call. This CDR3 comprises 14 residues. The V and J ends lost 10 bases and 4 bases respectively, with 17 bases between them. In germline, CDR1 is MNHEY, CDR2 SVGEGT. The CDR3 region is CATKRGPANQPQHF. The CDR3 nucleotides are TGTGCCACAAAGAGAGGGCCCGCTAATCAGCCCCAGCATTTT.

In this sample, this clonotype turned up a few times. The chain couples TRBV2 to TRBJ2-7; D is unresolved. Deletions cut 11 bases from V and 1 base from J, with 9 bases between. In germline, CDR1 is SNHLY, CDR2 FYNNEI. The CDR3 totals 11 residues. The CDR3 DNA follows: TGTGCCTGTGGGGTGTCCTACGAGCAGTACTTC. Translating gives CACGVSYEQYF.

This rearrangement joins TRBV5-5 to TRBJ2-2; D not resolved. Trimming left V 0 bases short and J 3 bases short, with 12 bases between. The CDR3 consists of 16 residues. CDR1 and CDR2 (germline): SGHKS, YYEKEE (reference sequence). CDR3 sequence (DNA): TGTGCCAGCAGCTTGGGGGCTAGTCGGCACACCGGGGAGCTGTTTTTT. This codes for CASSLGASRHTGELFF.

The chain employs TRBV4-3 and TRBJ1-1; D perhaps matches TRBD1 (6 bases). There are 15 residues in the CDR3. In germline, CDR1 is LGHNA, CDR2 YSLEER. The V and J ends lost 0 bases and 4 bases respectively, with 12 bases between them. This chain's CDR3 is CASSQDGGLVTEAFF. CDR3 DNA: TGCGCCAGCAGCCAAGACGGGGGCCTCGTCACTGAAGCTTTCTTT.

The chain uses TRBV7-2 and TRBJ1-1; D remains unclear. V lost 1 base and J lost 11, with 14 bases in between. Per germline, CDR1 SGHTA and CDR2 FQGNSA. This CDR3 spans 13 amino acids. CDR3 coding DNA: TGTGCCAGCAGCTTAGACGGAGGACGGTGGGCTTTCTTT. This sequence encodes CASSLDGGRWAFF.

The V and J genes are TRBV20-1 and TRBJ2-1; D is uncertain. The CDR3 is 17 residues long. V lost 3 bases and J lost 0, with 18 bases in between. CDR1 and CDR2 from the germline V gene are DFQATT and SNEGSKA (reference sequence). The CDR3 DNA is TGCAGTGCTAGGGCGGACCGGCAGTTTGTCTCCTACAATGAGCAGTTCTTC. This codes for CSARADRQFVSYNEQFF.